This TCR beta chain was documented in a study of T-cell memory formation after mild COVID-19. General study findings and limits: CD4+ bias marked clones expanding day 15 to 37, unlike balanced contracting clones. Clonal second-wave expansions that peaked on day 37 had unconfirmed SARS-CoV-2 specificity.

TCR alpha and TCR beta cDNA libraries carrying sample barcodes and UMIs were produced by 5'RACE using constant-segment primers. MiXCR, run by TCRdb on the 5' RACE reads, gives a single entry per CDR3 protein. The sample has roughly 340,000 distinct CDR3 sequences; under 25% are singletons. Germline V gene lookup returns CDR1 MNHEY and CDR2 SVGAGI. Trimming took 5 bases from V and 0 from J, leaving 11 bases between them. This CDR3 region has 15 residues. This clonotype has a count of ten or more. Its antigen is undetermined. The TCR was taken from a man between 18 and 35 years old who had mild COVID-19 (a few samples of this study predate the infection). Cell type and time point are not known. The sequenced sample was PBMCs or a T cell subset sorted from them (not recorded which). This sequence joins TRBV6-5 and TRBJ1-3; possibly TRBD1 for D (6 bases). The CDR3 loop reads CASSAGQLSGNTIYF. The CDR3 bases are TGTGCCAGCAGTGCCGGACAGCTCTCTGGAAACACCATATATTTT.